This TCR beta chain was sequenced for a study of blood T cells in healthy people across ages. Broader study findings: Diversity estimated from one million T cells was considered an underestimate. Higher diversity and more naive CD4+ cells were features of long-lived donors, compared to aged donors.

Total RNA, at least 6 micrograms per sample, was extracted from PBMCs. Alongside a J-beta primer mix, a sample-barcoded 5' primer served in a second PCR lasting roughly 6 to 11 cycles. In TCRdb, the 5' RACE reads were re-called with MiXCR into one record per CDR3 protein. The repertoire holds approximately 360,000 distinct CDR3 sequences, with approximately 47% as singletons. Trimming took off 1 base at V and 8 bases at J, with 9 bases between the two ends. This CDR3 is built from 14 residues. The germline CDR1 and CDR2 sequences are SEHNR and FQNEAQ (reference sequence). Comment on this clonotype: Its antigen is currently unknown.

The gene calls are TRBV7-9 and TRBJ1-6; the D gene is possibly TRBD1 (5 bases). The sequenced material came from blood. The TCR sequence derives from a man between 60 and 75 years old in good health. The CDR3 loop reads CASSLVAGYSPLHF. The CDR3 DNA reads as TGTGCCAGCAGCTTAGTGGCAGGGTATTCACCCCTCCACTTT. Combining the CDR3 with reference TRBV7-9 and TRBJ1-6 gives the whole variable domain DTGVSQNPRHKITKRGQNVTFRCDPISEHNRLYWYRQTLGQGPEFLTYFQNEAQLEKSRLLSDRFSAERPKGSFSTLEIQRTEQGDSAMYLCASSLVAGYSPLHFGNGTRLTVT.